The following is a T cell receptor (beta chain) sequence with its context. Its target is unknown. The data were taken from a study of cytomegalovirus exposure and HLA in healthy donors. Study-level background: Within the Caucasian-associated ancestry cluster were roughly 82% of the roughly 400 genotyped donors.

General observations from the study: Prior analysis indicated that the majority of TCR beta V segments exhibited productivity approximately 87% or approximately 30% of the time. For presence/absence analyses, sequencing depth was assumed to be roughly uniform across donors.

PCR amplification relied on 60 Vbeta primers (plus 13 Jbeta primers). The data were produced by immunoSEQ multiplex PCR, yet TCRdb's version contains in-frame clones alone and is incomplete. The sample yields roughly 65,000 clones, about 82% seen once. The sequence was collected from a woman in her 30s in good health and CMV-seronegative. Sequenced input: PBMCs.

CDR3 residues: CASSDGTYNEQFF. For the CDR3, the DNA is TGTGCCAGCAGTGACGGGACATACAATGAGCAGTTCTTC. The J gene is TRBJ2-1, the V gene TRBV6-4; D is possibly TRBD1 (6 bases). From germline, CDR1 is MRHNA and CDR2 SNTAGT. CDR3 size: 13 residues. The V and J ends lost 2 bases and 4 bases respectively, with 6 bases between them.